This TCR beta chain is from a study of T cell repertoires in cytomegalovirus infection. This clonotype was counted only a few times. Its antigen is undetermined. Trimming pared 0 bases from V and 7 bases from J, leaving 19 bases between. The CDR3 spans 17 residues. From germline, CDR1 is MGHRA and CDR2 YSYEKL. TCRdb processed the reads anew with MiXCR; each CDR3 protein has one entry. The top ten clones hold around a sixth of a sample with 450,000 to 600,000 distinct CDR3 sequences, more than 30% of them seen once. The source of this sequence is a human donor in good health (CMV status not recorded). Some clones in this sample may be carry-over from other donors' samples. Here the sequenced sample was cultured PBMCs, taken from culture after CMV antigen stimulation. The chain joins TRBV4-1 to TRBJ2-1, with D possibly being TRBD1 (6 bases). The CDR3 here is CASSQDGGVAAENEQFF. The DNA of the CDR3 is TGCGCCAGCAGCCAAGATGGGGGCGTAGCCGCCGAGAATGAGCAGTTCTTC.